The present entry profiles one T cell receptor (beta chain) with its context. Its antigen remains unidentified. The CDR3 length is 15 residues. Germline V gene data show CDR1 as DFQATT and CDR2 as SNEGSKA (reference sequence). V was trimmed by 0 bases and J by 5 bases, leaving 16 bases between them. The data are from a study of T-cell reconstitution after alpha-beta-depleted transplantation in children. General study points: At one year after transplant, newly produced T cells mostly accounted for T-cell counts and diversity. Several hundred expanded graft clones reportedly were the source of alpha-beta T cells about two months after transplant. Diversity of TCRbeta at day 60 was high in some patients, arising from surviving recipient T cells and thymic progenitors.

As it was prepared, the TCRbeta library received unique molecular identifiers. TCRdb re-derived calls from the PCR reads in MiXCR, one entry per CDR3 protein. This table has around 100,000 distinct CDR3 sequences, about 9.3% appearing once. The chain joins TRBV20-1 to TRBJ2-5; D may correspond to TRBD1 or TRBD2 (7 bases each). The sequencing here drew on PBMCs, taken before TCRalphabeta/CD19-depleted stem cell transplant. This TCR came from a boy younger than 10 with acute lymphoblastic leukemia, due to receive a stem cell transplant. The CDR3 coding sequence is TGCAGTGCTAGAGACCCCGGGACAGCGGGGGAGACCCAGTACTTC. Amino acids: CSARDPGTAGETQYF.